This T cell receptor (beta chain) was obtained from a study of CD8+ T cells in alopecia areata. Of note for this clone: The antigen is undetermined.

Points from the study as a whole: Lesional scalp, especially alopecia totalis/universalis, showed higher clonality than normal scalp.

V dropped 4 bases and J dropped 7 bases, with 13 bases sitting between them. Germline V gene lookup returns CDR1 SEHNR and CDR2 FQNEAQ (reference sequence). The CDR3 has 14 amino acids. The sequencing template was cDNA reverse transcribed from extracted RNA. TCRdb's copy holds only in-frame clones and misses some; the assay was immunoSEQ multiplex PCR. The profile shows approximately 89,000 clones, 45% to 60% of them singletons. The sequenced sample was NKG2D-high CD8+ T cells sorted from blood. This TCR was sampled from a human donor with alopecia areata. The chain employs TRBV7-9 and TRBJ1-4; D perhaps matches TRBD1 (5 bases). The CDR3 loop reads CASSWGRGIEKLFF. The CDR3 DNA reads as TGTGCCAGCAGCTGGGGGAGAGGGATTGAAAAACTGTTTTTT.